These 18 T cell receptor beta chains share one sample of origin, sequenced in a study of blood T cell repertoires in COVID-19. The protocol was immunoSEQ multiplex PCR, while the TCRdb copy is restricted to in-frame clones and leaves out a portion. The data show around 78,000 clones, about 89% seen once. Sequencing was carried out using peripheral blood. The receptors stem from a woman aged 55-69 years with acute or convalescent COVID-19.

The chain joins TRBV19 to TRBJ2-7, with 7 positions matching TRBD2. The CDR3 is 16 residues long. The J segment lost 4 bases and the V segment lost 3 bases, leaving 12 bases of the junction unmatched. Germline CDR1 is LNHDA and CDR2 is SQIVND (reference sequence). The CDR3 sequence is CASSIGSGEGRYEQYF. CDR3 coding DNA: TGTGCCAGTAGTATCGGCAGCGGGGAAGGACGATACGAGCAGTACTTC.

The chain joins TRBV4-1 to TRBJ1-4; TRBD1 aligns across 10 bases. Germline CDR1 reads MGHRA; CDR2 reads YSYEKL. There are 20 residues in the CDR3. Trimming cost V 5 bases and J 0 bases; bases outside gene matches: 15. CDR3 amino acids: CASSLEVYWDRGSTNEKLFF. CDR3 nucleotides: TGCGCCAGCAGCTTAGAGGTTTATTGGGACAGGGGCTCAACTAATGAAAAACTGTTTTTT.

The chain has TRBV12-5 and TRBJ1-2, with 7 bases lining up with TRBD1. After removal of 5 bases from V and 2 bases from J, the junction contained 5 bases not matched to a gene. The CDR3 loop spans 14 amino acids. Germline values: CDR1 LGHNT, CDR2 FRNRAP. The DNA of the CDR3 is TGTGCTAGTGGTCGGGACAGAACAAACTATGGCTACACCTTC. Protein product: CASGRDRTNYGYTF.

The V call is TRBV7-8, the J call TRBJ2-7, with TRBD1 matching over 10 bases. The CDR3 has 12 amino acids. Trimming cost V 8 bases and J 6 bases; bases outside gene matches: 4. Germline values: CDR1 SGHVS, CDR2 FQNEAQ. The CDR3 sequence: CASHRDRGEQYF. CDR3 in DNA: TGTGCCAGCCACCGGGACAGGGGCGAGCAGTACTTC.

This clone was seen once. The V gene is TRBV28, the J gene TRBJ2-7; 7 bases line up with TRBD1. The CDR3 runs to 14 residues. Per the germline V gene, CDR1 is MDHEN and CDR2 is SYDVKM. V was clipped by 4 bases and J by 6 bases; unmatched bases: 9. The CDR3 region is CASSYHPRQGEQYF. CDR3 DNA: TGTGCCAGCAGTTACCACCCCAGACAGGGCGAGCAGTACTTC. The entire variable domain, with the rest obtained from reference TRBV28 and TRBJ2-7, is as follows: DVKVTQSSRYLVKRTGEKVFLECVQDMDHENMFWYRQDPGLGLRLIYFSYDVKMKEKGDIPEGYSVSREKKERFSLILESASTNQTSMYLCASSYHPRQGEQYFGPGTRLTVT.

The J gene is TRBJ1-2, the V gene TRBV12-3 or TRBV12-4; D gene unclear. Trimming cost V 2 bases and J 4 bases, with 8 bases left between them. The CDR3 contains 13 residues. In DNA form, the CDR3 reads TGTGCCAGCAGTTTAACACAGAGCTATGGCTACACCTTC. It encodes CASSLTQSYGYTF.

The chain combines TRBV28 with TRBJ1-2, with TRBD1 matching over 8 bases. The CDR3 loop spans 14 amino acids. CDR1 is MDHEN and CDR2 is SYDVKM in the germline V gene. Trimming removed 5 bases from V and 12 bases from J; junction bases left unmatched: 14. The CDR3, as DNA: TGTGCCAGCAGTGATCTGGTGACAGGGGAGCTGGACACCTTC. Amino acids: CASSDLVTGELDTF.

The chain couples TRBV6-5 to TRBJ1-6; no clear D. This CDR3 has 16 amino acids. CDR1 and CDR2 (germline): MNHEY, SVGAGI. The V gene lost 4 bases and the J gene lost 3 bases, with 13 bases spanning the gap. Here the CDR3 reads CASSLTPGIYNSPLHF. As DNA, the CDR3 is TGTGCCAGCAGTTTAACCCCGGGAATCTATAATTCACCCCTCCACTTT.

This clone was seen a handful of times. The chain recombines TRBV6-2 or TRBV6-3 with TRBJ2-7; D unresolved. This CDR3 spans 18 amino acids. V was trimmed by 0 bases and J by 0 bases, leaving 18 bases between them. Looked up from germline, CDR1 is MNHEY and CDR2 is SVGEGT. In DNA, the CDR3 is TGTGCCAGCAGTTACTCGATCTGGCGGAGTGGCAGCTCCTACGAGCAGTACTTC. Translation gives CASSYSIWRSGSSYEQYF.

Turning to this clone: This same CDR3 is encoded by further DNA sequences in the sample. The rearrangement joins TRBV28 to TRBJ1-2; D uncertain. V dropped 6 bases and J dropped 5 bases, with 7 bases sitting between them. CDR1 is MDHEN and CDR2 is SYDVKM in the germline V gene. The CDR3 runs to 11 residues. CDR3 sequence (DNA): TGTGCCAGCAGCAATAGTTATGGCTACACCTTC. Translated, it gives CASSNSYGYTF.

The J gene is TRBJ2-7, the V gene TRBV6-1; TRBD1 aligns across 9 bases. Germline CDR1 and CDR2: MNHNS and SASEGT. V was clipped by 3 bases and J by 8 bases; unmatched bases: 14. The CDR3 has 16 residues. CDR3 loop: CASSELQGASVAQQYF. The CDR3 DNA reads TGTGCCAGCAGTGAGCTACAGGGGGCTTCGGTCGCCCAGCAGTACTTC.

V usage is TRBV30 and J usage is TRBJ2-3, with a possible D match to TRBD1 (6 bases). V was cut by 8 bases and J by 0 bases, with 15 bases left in between. The CDR3 has 14 residues. CDR1 and CDR2 (germline): GTSNPN, SVGIG (reference sequence). CDR3 amino acids: CAGQTGASTDTQYF. CDR3 DNA sequence: TGTGCCGGGCAGACAGGTGCTAGCACAGATACGCAGTATTTT.

The chain couples TRBV6-5 to TRBJ2-7; a weak D match, TRBD1 (6 bases). The CDR3 is 12 amino acids. Trimming left V 6 bases short and J 7 bases short, with 13 bases between. Germline V lookup: CDR1 MNHEY, CDR2 SVGAGI. The CDR3, as DNA: TGTGCCAGCAGAAAGACAGGACCGGAGCAGTACTTC. It translates to CASRKTGPEQYF.

V is TRBV29-1 and J is TRBJ2-7; 7 bases align to TRBD2. The junction had 9 bases not matched to a gene; V was cut back by 7 bases and J by 3 bases. Looked up from germline, CDR1 is SQVTM and CDR2 is ANQGSEA. This CDR3 is built from 13 residues. The CDR3 nucleotides are TGCAGCGCCTGGTCCAGCGGGAACTACGAGCAGTACTTC. Protein product: CSAWSSGNYEQYF.

The rearrangement uses TRBV5-4 and TRBJ2-6, with TRBD1 matching 9 bases. The V gene's germline CDR1 is SGHNT and CDR2 YYREEE (reference sequence). The V and J ends lost 4 bases and 0 bases, in that order; junction bases with no gene match: 8. The CDR3 spans 18 residues. CDR3: CASSKGQGSYSGANVLTF. DNA of the CDR3: TGTGCCAGCAGCAAAGGACAGGGGTCCTACTCTGGGGCCAACGTCCTGACTTTC.

This chain links TRBV6-2 or TRBV6-3 with TRBJ2-5, with D uncertain. The CDR3 is 14 residues long. Trimming stripped 2 bases from V and 3 bases from J, with 10 bases between. The germline CDR1 and CDR2 sequences are MNHEY and SVGEGT. CDR3 nucleotide sequence: TGTGCCAGCAGTTACGGTTGGGCAGAAGAGACCCAGTACTTC. Translating gives CASSYGWAEETQYF.

This clone has only a few counts. The chain combines TRBV6-2 or TRBV6-3 with TRBJ2-5, with TRBD1 identical over 9 bases. The V and J ends lost 4 bases and 6 bases, in that order; junction bases with no gene match: 9. Germline loops: CDR1 MNHEY, CDR2 SVGEGT. CDR3 length: 15 residues. The DNA of the CDR3 is TGTGCCAGCAGTTCGGGGGGACAGGGAAAAAAGACCCAGTACTTC. It specifies CASSSGGQGKKTQYF.

V usage is TRBV10-3 and J usage is TRBJ2-2, with a tentative D call TRBD2 (5 bases). V lost 8 bases and J 3 bases, leaving 13 bases between the germline ends. Per germline, CDR1 ENHRY and CDR2 SYGVKD. There are 14 residues in the CDR3. CDR3 coding DNA: TGTGCCATCGGACTGGAACGGGACACCGGGGAGCTGTTTTTT. This sequence encodes CAIGLERDTGELFF.